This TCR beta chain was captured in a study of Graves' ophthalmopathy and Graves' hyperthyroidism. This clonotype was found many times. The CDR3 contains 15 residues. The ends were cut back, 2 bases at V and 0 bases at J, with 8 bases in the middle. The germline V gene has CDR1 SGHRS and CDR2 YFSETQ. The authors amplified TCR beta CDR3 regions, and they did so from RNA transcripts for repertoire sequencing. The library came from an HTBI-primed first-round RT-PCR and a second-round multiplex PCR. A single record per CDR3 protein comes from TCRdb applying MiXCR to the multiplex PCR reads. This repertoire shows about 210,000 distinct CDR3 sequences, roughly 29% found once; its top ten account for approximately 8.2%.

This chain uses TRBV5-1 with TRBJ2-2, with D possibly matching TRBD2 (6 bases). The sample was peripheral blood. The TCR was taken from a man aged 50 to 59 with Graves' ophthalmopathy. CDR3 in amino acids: CASSFLAANTGELFF. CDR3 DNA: TGCGCCAGCAGCTTTTTAGCGGCGAACACCGGGGAGCTGTTTTTT.